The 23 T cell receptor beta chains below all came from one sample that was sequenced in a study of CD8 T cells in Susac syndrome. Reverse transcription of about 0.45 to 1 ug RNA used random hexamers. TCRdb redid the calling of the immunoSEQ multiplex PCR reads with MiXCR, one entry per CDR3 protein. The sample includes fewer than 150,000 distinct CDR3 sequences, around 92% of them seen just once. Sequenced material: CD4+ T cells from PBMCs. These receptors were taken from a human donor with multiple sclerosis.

The CDR3 DNA reads as TGTGCTAGTGGTCCGCGTGGGAGCTCTGGGGCCAACGTCCTGACTTTC. Amino acid sequence: CASGPRGSSGANVLTF. The chain combines TRBV12-5 with TRBJ2-6, with D maybe TRBD2 (5 bases). V was clipped by 5 bases and J by 0 bases, with 11 bases between them. The CDR3 runs to 16 residues. CDR1 and CDR2 (germline): LGHNT, FRNRAP.

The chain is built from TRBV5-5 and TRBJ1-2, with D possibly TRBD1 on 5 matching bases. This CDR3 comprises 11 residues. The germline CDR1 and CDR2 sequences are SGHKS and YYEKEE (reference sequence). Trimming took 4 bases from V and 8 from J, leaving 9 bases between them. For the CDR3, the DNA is TGTGCCAGCAGCCGGGACGAAGGCTACACCTTC. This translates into CASSRDEGYTF.

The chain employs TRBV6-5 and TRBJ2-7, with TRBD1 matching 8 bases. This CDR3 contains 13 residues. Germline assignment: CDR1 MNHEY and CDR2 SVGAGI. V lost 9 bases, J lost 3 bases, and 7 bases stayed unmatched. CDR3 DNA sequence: TGTGCCAGTCAGACAGGGGCCGTCTACGAGCAGTACTTC. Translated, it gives CASQTGAVYEQYF.

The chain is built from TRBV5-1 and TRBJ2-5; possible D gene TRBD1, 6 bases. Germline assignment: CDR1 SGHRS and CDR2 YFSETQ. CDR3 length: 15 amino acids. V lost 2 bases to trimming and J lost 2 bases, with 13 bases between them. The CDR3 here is CASSFTGPPQETQYF. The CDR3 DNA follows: TGCGCCAGCAGCTTCACAGGGCCTCCACAAGAGACCCAGTACTTC.

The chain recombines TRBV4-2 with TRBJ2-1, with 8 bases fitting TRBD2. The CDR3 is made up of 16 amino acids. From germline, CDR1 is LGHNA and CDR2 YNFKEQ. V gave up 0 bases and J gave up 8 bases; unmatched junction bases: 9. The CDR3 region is CASSQEKTGGFDEQFF. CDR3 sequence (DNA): TGTGCCAGCAGCCAAGAAAAAACGGGGGGGTTCGATGAGCAGTTCTTC.

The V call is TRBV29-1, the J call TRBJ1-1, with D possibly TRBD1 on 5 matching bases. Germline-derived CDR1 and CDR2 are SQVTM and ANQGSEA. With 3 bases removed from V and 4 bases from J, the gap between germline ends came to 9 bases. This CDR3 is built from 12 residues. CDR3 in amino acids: CSVDEGRTEAFF. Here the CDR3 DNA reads TGCAGCGTTGATGAGGGGCGCACTGAAGCTTTCTTT.

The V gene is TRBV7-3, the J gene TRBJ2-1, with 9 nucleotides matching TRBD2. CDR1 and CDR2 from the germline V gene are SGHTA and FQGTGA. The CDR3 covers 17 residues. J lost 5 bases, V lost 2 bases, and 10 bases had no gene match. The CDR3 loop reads CASSLYPRLADDNEQFF. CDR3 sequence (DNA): TGTGCCAGCAGCTTATACCCACGACTAGCGGACGACAATGAGCAGTTCTTC. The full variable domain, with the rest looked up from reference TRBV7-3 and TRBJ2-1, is GAGVSQTPSNKVTEKGKYVELRCDPISGHTALYWYRQSLGQGPEFLIYFQGTGAADDSGLPNDRFFAVRPEGSVSTLKIQRTERGDSAVYLCASSLYPRLADDNEQFFGPGTRLTVL.

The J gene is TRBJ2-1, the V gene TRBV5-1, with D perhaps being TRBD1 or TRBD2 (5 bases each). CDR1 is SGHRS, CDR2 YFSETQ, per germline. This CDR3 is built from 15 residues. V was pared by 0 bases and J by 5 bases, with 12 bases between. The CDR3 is CASSLDIGANNEQFF. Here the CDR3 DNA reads TGCGCCAGCAGCTTGGACATCGGGGCTAACAATGAGCAGTTCTTC.

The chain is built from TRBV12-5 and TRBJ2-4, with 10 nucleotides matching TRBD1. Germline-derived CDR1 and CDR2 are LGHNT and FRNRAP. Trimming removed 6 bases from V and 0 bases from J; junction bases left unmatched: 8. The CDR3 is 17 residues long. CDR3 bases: TGTGCTAGTGGCCCGGACAGGGGGATACTAGCCAAAAACATTCAGTACTTC. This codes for CASGPDRGILAKNIQYF.

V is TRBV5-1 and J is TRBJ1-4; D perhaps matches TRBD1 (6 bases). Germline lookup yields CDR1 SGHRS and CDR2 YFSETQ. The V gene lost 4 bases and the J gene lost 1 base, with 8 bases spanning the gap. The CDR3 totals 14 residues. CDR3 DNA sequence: TGCGCCAGCAGCCCCAGGGGAACTAATGAAAAACTGTTTTTT. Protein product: CASSPRGTNEKLFF.

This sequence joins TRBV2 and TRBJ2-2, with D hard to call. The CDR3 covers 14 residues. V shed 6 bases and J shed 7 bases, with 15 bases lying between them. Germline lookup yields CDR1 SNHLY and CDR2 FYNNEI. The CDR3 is CASRVRWVGGELFF. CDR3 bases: TGTGCCAGCAGGGTCCGTTGGGTTGGCGGGGAGCTGTTTTTT.

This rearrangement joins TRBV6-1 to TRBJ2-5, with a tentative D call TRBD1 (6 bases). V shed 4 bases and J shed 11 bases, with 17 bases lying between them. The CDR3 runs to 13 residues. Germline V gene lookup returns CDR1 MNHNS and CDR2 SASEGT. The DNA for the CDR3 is TGTGCCAGCAGTGGAACAGGGCCCAAGCCTCAGTACTTC. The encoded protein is CASSGTGPKPQYF.

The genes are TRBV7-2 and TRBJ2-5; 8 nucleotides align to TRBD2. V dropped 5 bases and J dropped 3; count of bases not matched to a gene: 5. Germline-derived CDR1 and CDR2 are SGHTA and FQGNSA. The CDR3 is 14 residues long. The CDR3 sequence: CASSLYSGEETQYF. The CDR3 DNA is TGTGCCAGCAGCCTATATAGCGGGGAAGAGACCCAGTACTTC.

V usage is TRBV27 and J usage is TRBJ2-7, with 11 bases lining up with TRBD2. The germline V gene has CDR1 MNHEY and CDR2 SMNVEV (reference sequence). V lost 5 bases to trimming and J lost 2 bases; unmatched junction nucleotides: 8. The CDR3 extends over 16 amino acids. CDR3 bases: TGTGCCAGCAGTACCGAATTTAGCGGGGGGGCCTACGAGCAGTACTTC. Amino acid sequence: CASSTEFSGGAYEQYF.

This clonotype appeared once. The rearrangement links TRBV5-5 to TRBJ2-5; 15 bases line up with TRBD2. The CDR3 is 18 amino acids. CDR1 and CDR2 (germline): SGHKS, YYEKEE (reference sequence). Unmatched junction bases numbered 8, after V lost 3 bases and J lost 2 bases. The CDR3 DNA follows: TGTGCCAGCAGCTCGGGACTAGCGGGGGGCAGTGGGCAAGAGACCCAGTACTTC. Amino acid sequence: CASSSGLAGGSGQETQYF.

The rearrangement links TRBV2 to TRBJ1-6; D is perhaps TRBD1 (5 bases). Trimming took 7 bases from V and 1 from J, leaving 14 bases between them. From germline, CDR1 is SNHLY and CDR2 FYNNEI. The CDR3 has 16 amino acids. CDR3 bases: TGTGCCAGCAAGTTTGACCAGGGTTCCTATAATTCACCCCTCCACTTT. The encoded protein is CASKFDQGSYNSPLHF. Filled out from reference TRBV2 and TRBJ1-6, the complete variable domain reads EPEVTQTPSHQVTQMGQEVILRCVPISNHLYFYWYRQILGQKVEFLVSFYNNEISEKSEIFDDQFSVERPDGSNFTLKIRSTKLEDSAMYFCASKFDQGSYNSPLHFGNGTRLTVT.

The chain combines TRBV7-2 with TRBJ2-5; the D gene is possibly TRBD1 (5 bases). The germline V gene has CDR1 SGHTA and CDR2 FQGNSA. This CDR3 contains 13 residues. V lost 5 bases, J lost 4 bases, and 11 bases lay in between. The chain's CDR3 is CASSAQVGETQYF. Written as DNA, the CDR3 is TGTGCCAGCAGCGCACAGGTCGGAGAGACCCAGTACTTC.

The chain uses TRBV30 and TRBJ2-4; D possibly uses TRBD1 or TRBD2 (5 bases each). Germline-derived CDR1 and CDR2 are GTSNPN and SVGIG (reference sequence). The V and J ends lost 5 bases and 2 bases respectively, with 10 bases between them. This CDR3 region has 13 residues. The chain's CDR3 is CAWEGRSKNIQYF. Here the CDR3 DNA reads TGTGCCTGGGAGGGACGTTCCAAAAACATTCAGTACTTC.

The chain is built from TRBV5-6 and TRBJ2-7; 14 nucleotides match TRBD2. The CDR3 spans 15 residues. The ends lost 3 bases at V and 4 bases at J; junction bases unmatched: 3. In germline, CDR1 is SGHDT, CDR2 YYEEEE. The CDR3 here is CASSWGLAGDYEQYF. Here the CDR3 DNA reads TGTGCCAGCAGCTGGGGACTAGCGGGAGATTACGAGCAGTACTTC.

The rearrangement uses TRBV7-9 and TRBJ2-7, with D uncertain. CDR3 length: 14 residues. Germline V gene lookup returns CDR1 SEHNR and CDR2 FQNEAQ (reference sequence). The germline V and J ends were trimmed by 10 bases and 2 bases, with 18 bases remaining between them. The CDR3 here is CAITGAWPTYEQYF. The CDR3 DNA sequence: TGTGCCATTACTGGCGCCTGGCCTACCTACGAGCAGTACTTC. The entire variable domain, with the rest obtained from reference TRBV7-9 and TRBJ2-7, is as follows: DTGVSQNPRHKITKRGQNVTFRCDPISEHNRLYWYRQTLGQGPEFLTYFQNEAQLEKSRLLSDRFSAERPKGSFSTLEIQRTEQGDSAMYLCAITGAWPTYEQYFGPGTRLTVT.

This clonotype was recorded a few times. The CDR3, as DNA: TGTGCCACCAGACAGGGGGAGACCCAGTACTTC. This codes for CATRQGETQYF. This chain joins TRBV24-1 and TRBJ2-5; 7 positions agree with TRBD1. The CDR3 covers 11 residues. Germline CDR1 and CDR2: KGHDR and SFDVKD. Germline trimming cut 7 bases from V and 5 bases from J; bases unmatched to any gene: 0.

CDR3 sequence (DNA): TGCAGCGCCCGGACAGGGGGAGGTAATGGCAATCAGCCCCAGCATTTT. This translates into CSARTGGGNGNQPQHF. The V call is TRBV29-1, the J call TRBJ1-5, with 10 bases matching TRBD1. J gave up 2 bases and V 7 bases, and 11 bases lay outside the gene matches. Per the germline V gene, CDR1 is SQVTM and CDR2 is ANQGSEA. The CDR3 covers 16 residues. The full variable domain, rest sourced from reference TRBV29-1 and TRBJ1-5, is SAVISQKPSRDICQRGTSLTIQCQVDSQVTMMFWYRQQPGQSLTLIATANQGSEATYESGFVIDKFPISRPNLTFSTLTVSNMSPEDSSIYLCSARTGGGNGNQPQHFGDGTRLSIL.

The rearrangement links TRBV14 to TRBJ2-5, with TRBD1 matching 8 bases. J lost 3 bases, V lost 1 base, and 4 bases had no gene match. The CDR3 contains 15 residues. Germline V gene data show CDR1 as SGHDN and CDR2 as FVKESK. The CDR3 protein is CASSQVWTGKETQYF. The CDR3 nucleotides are TGTGCCAGCAGCCAAGTCTGGACAGGGAAAGAGACCCAGTACTTC. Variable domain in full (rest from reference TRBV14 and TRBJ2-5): EAGVTQFPSHSVIEKGQTVTLRCDPISGHDNLYWYRRVMGKEIKFLLHFVKESKQDESGMPNNRFLAERTGGTYSTLKVQPAELEDSGVYFCASSQVWTGKETQYFGPGTRLLVL.